The 28 T cell receptor beta chains below come from one sample, sequenced in a study of response to subunit inactivated influenza vaccine. TCRdb reprocessed the RT-PCR reads with MiXCR, giving one entry per CDR3 protein. This sample has more than 250,000 distinct CDR3 sequences, with roughly a fifth found just once. Here the sequenced sample was PBMCs from blood, taken about 20 months after vaccination. Source of these receptors: a man aged 50 to 69 who received an inactivated influenza vaccine.

The chain employs TRBV9 and TRBJ2-7; 14 bases are shared with TRBD2. With 4 bases clipped from V and 6 bases from J, the junction kept 9 bases outside the gene matches. Germline CDR1 and CDR2: SGDLS and YYNGEE. The CDR3 consists of 16 residues. CDR3 nucleotides: TGTGCCAGCAGCTTGACTAGCGGGAGGGCCTTAGTCGAGCAGTACTTC. Protein product: CASSLTSGRALVEQYF.

At least ten counts were recorded for this clonotype. Compared with germline, one end of the junction differs, possibly owing to a read error. V gene TRBV7-7 combines with J gene TRBJ2-1; TRBD1 might be the D (6 bases). CDR3 length: 13 amino acids. Germline V gene lookup returns CDR1 SSHAT and CDR2 FNYEAQ (reference sequence). CDR3 loop: CASSLGTYNEQFF. The CDR3 region has the DNA TGTGCTAGCAGCTTAGGGACATACAATGAGCAGTTCTTC. Drawing the rest from reference TRBV7-7 and TRBJ2-1, the complete variable domain is GAGVSQSPRYKVTKRGQDVTLRCDPISSHATLYWYQQALGQGPEFLTYFNYEAQPDKSGLPSDRFSAERPEGSISTLTIQRTEQRDSAMYRCASSLGTYNEQFFGPGTRLTVL.

This clonotype was seen a handful of times. This chain uses TRBV27 with TRBJ2-1; D is unclear. The CDR3 contains 15 residues. With 3 bases removed from V and 6 bases from J, the gap between germline ends came to 15 bases. Germline lookup yields CDR1 MNHEY and CDR2 SMNVEV (reference sequence). The CDR3 reads CASSFPGLSGNEQFF. The CDR3 nucleotides are TGTGCCAGCAGTTTCCCAGGCCTATCCGGCAATGAGCAGTTCTTC.

The rearrangement joins TRBV4-1 to TRBJ2-7, with D uncertain. Germline loops: CDR1 MGHRA, CDR2 YSYEKL. The CDR3 runs 13 residues. V lost 5 bases and J 0 bases, leaving 8 bases between the germline ends. CDR3: CASSSHLSYEQYF. The CDR3 DNA reads TGCGCCAGCAGCTCCCACCTCTCCTACGAGCAGTACTTC.

The J gene is TRBJ1-4, the V gene TRBV20-1; D is undetermined. This CDR3 comprises 15 residues. The V gene lost 1 base and the J gene lost 0 bases, with 9 bases spanning the gap. Per the germline V gene, CDR1 is DFQATT and CDR2 is SNEGSKA (reference sequence). For the CDR3, the DNA is TGCAGTGCTAGAGCCGCCGCGGCAACTAATGAAAAACTGTTTTTT. Its protein is CSARAAAATNEKLFF.

This clonotype turned up a few times. The genes are TRBV4-1 and TRBJ1-2, with TRBD1 matching 11 bases. CDR3 length: 15 amino acids. Looked up from germline, CDR1 is MGHRA and CDR2 is YSYEKL. The J segment lost 7 bases and the V segment lost 0 bases, leaving 4 bases of the junction unmatched. In DNA, the CDR3 is TGCGCCAGCAGCCAAGATAGGGACAGGGGGTTTGGCTACACCTTC. Protein product: CASSQDRDRGFGYTF.

Only a few counts were recorded for this clonotype. The J gene is TRBJ1-6, the V gene TRBV4-3; a weak D match, TRBD1 (6 bases). Germline V gives CDR1 LGHNA, CDR2 YSLEER. V was shortened by 3 bases and J by 5 bases, with 11 bases between the two germline ends. The CDR3 consists of 15 residues. CDR3: CASSHTGSHNSPLHF. The CDR3 DNA reads TGCGCCAGCAGCCATACAGGGTCCCATAATTCACCCCTCCACTTT.

This rearrangement joins TRBV5-1 to TRBJ2-3; D gene unclear. This CDR3 has 14 residues. Germline CDR1 reads SGHRS; CDR2 reads YFSETQ. V shed 1 base and J shed 0 bases, with 6 bases lying between them. The CDR3: CASSLSASTDTQYF. CDR3 in DNA: TGCGCCAGCAGCTTGTCGGCGAGCACAGATACGCAGTATTTT.

This clonotype has a handful of counts. V usage is TRBV11-1 and J usage is TRBJ2-4; possibly TRBD1 for D (6 bases). The CDR3 runs to 20 residues. The germline V gene has CDR1 SGHAT and CDR2 FQDESV (reference sequence). Between the trimmed V and J ends, which lost 6 bases and 0 bases, there was a span of 27 bases. The CDR3 is CASSHGLGQGGVIAKNIQYF. Written as DNA, the CDR3 is TGTGCCAGCAGTCACGGGTTGGGACAAGGAGGTGTAATAGCCAAAAACATTCAGTACTTC.

Turning to this clonotype: A much larger clone lies a single base off, so this may be a read error. The chain carries TRBV12-3 or TRBV12-4 and TRBJ2-7, with 13 bases fitting TRBD2. This CDR3 comprises 14 residues. CDR3 residues: CACRRTSGSLEQYF. CDR3 DNA sequence: TGTGCCTGCAGAAGGACTAGCGGGAGTCTCGAGCAGTACTTC.

The chain is built from TRBV20-1 and TRBJ2-5; D is ambiguous. V was shortened by 5 bases and J by 5 bases, with 21 bases between the two germline ends. Germline V gene lookup returns CDR1 DFQATT and CDR2 SNEGSKA (reference sequence). The CDR3 is made up of 15 amino acids. CDR3 coding DNA: TGCAGTGCTCCGGCCCCGATTAGGTCCTGGGAGACCCAGTACTTC. Translated: CSAPAPIRSWETQYF.

The chain employs TRBV4-3 and TRBJ1-2; tentatively, D is TRBD1 (5 bases). CDR1 and CDR2 (germline): LGHNA, YSLEER. The CDR3 runs to 18 residues. Trimming took off 1 base at V and 4 bases at J, with 22 bases between the two ends. The CDR3 loop reads CASSQGPRDGYHRYGYTF. The CDR3 DNA follows: TGCGCCAGCAGCCAAGGCCCCCGGGACGGATATCACCGCTATGGCTACACCTTC.

The chain is built from TRBV11-2 and TRBJ2-3, with 15 bases lining up with TRBD2. V was pared by 3 bases and J by 2 bases, with 6 bases of the junction left unmatched. Germline values: CDR1 SGHAT, CDR2 FQNNGV. This CDR3 has 18 amino acids. The CDR3 spells CASSFGLAGGGLTDTQYF. The CDR3 nucleotides read TGTGCCAGCAGCTTTGGACTAGCGGGGGGGGGACTCACAGATACGCAGTATTTT.

This clonotype appeared once. DNA for the CDR3: TGTGCCAGCCGGGACTACTCACCCAGTGAGCAGTTCTTC. Translated: CASRDYSPSEQFF. The chain employs TRBV6-2 or TRBV6-3 and TRBJ2-1; 7 bases align to TRBD2. Germline V gene data show CDR1 as MNHEY and CDR2 as SVGEGT. The CDR3 is 13 residues long. V lost 8 bases, J lost 9 bases, and 10 bases stayed unmatched.

The chain is built from TRBV10-3 and TRBJ2-7; 10 bases align to TRBD2. CDR3 length: 16 amino acids. Unmatched junction bases numbered 6, after V lost 0 bases and J lost 4 bases. Germline CDR1 reads ENHRY; CDR2 reads SYGVKD. This chain's CDR3 is CAISESTSGKWYEQYF. Written as DNA, the CDR3 is TGTGCCATCAGTGAGTCTACTAGCGGGAAGTGGTACGAGCAGTACTTC.

This clonotype is a singleton in its sample. The chain is built from TRBV19 and TRBJ2-4; maybe TRBD1 (6 bases). Germline V CDR1 and CDR2: LNHDA, SQIVND (reference sequence). The V end was cut by 8 bases, the J end by 7 bases, with 12 bases between. This CDR3 has 12 residues. CDR3 loop: CASGTGSNIQYF. The CDR3 bases are TGTGCCAGTGGTACAGGGAGTAACATTCAGTACTTC.

DNA of the CDR3: TGTGCCAGCAGCCTAGGGACAGGGGATACAGATACGCAGTATTTT. Its translation is CASSLGTGDTDTQYF. The J gene is TRBJ2-3, the V gene TRBV28, with TRBD1 matching 10 bases. Germline V lookup: CDR1 MDHEN, CDR2 SYDVKM. This CDR3 has 15 amino acids. With V trimmed by 6 bases and J by 3 bases, 6 bases remained unmatched.

There are a few counts of this clonotype. The CDR3 is CATSVSGSGELFF. The CDR3 coding sequence is TGTGCCACCAGTGTTAGCGGTAGCGGGGAGCTGTTTTTT. This rearrangement joins TRBV24-1 to TRBJ2-2; D perhaps matches TRBD2 (6 bases). V was cut by 5 bases and J by 7 bases, with 10 bases left in between. Germline lookup yields CDR1 KGHDR and CDR2 SFDVKD. This CDR3 comprises 13 residues.

The genes are TRBV4-3 and TRBJ1-2; D possibly corresponds to TRBD1 (6 bases). This CDR3 has 14 amino acids. Trimming removed 0 bases from V and 4 bases from J, with 9 bases in between. Germline assignment: CDR1 LGHNA and CDR2 YSLEER. The CDR3 coding sequence is TGCGCCAGCAGCCAAGAGGGGGGGCCCTATGGCTACACCTTC. Translating gives CASSQEGGPYGYTF.

This sequence joins TRBV14 and TRBJ2-7; D remains ambiguous. V lost 5 bases and J lost 5, with 10 bases in between. CDR3 size: 12 residues. Per the germline V gene, CDR1 is SGHDN and CDR2 is FVKESK. This CDR3 reads CASSSLRDEQYF. CDR3 nucleotides: TGTGCCAGCAGCTCGCTTAGGGACGAGCAGTACTTC.

The rearrangement joins TRBV6-4 to TRBJ2-7, with 7 nucleotides matching TRBD1. There are 16 residues in the CDR3. Unmatched junction bases numbered 15, after V lost 1 base and J lost 9 bases. The germline CDR1 and CDR2 sequences are MRHNA and SNTAGT. The CDR3 here is CASSDLTGTALRGQYF. CDR3 DNA sequence: TGTGCCAGCAGTGACTTGACAGGGACAGCGCTACGAGGGCAGTACTTC.

This clonotype was seen a handful of times. The chain uses TRBV20-1 and TRBJ1-3, with D perhaps TRBD1 (5 bases). Trimming took off 4 bases at V and 1 base at J, with 11 bases between the two ends. Germline CDR1 and CDR2: DFQATT and SNEGSKA (reference sequence). The CDR3 has 14 residues. The CDR3 region has the DNA TGCAGTGCTACCCCAGGGTCGTCTGGAAACACCATATATTTT. Protein: CSATPGSSGNTIYF.

This clonotype was recorded many times. CDR3 nucleotides: TGTGCCAGCAGCTCCGTGGGGGGGCGAGCTTATAATTCACCCCTCCACTTT. The encoded protein is CASSSVGGRAYNSPLHF. This chain connects TRBV11-2 to TRBJ1-6, with TRBD1 as a possible D gene (6 bases). This CDR3 is 17 amino acids long. Trimming cost V 4 bases and J 4 bases, with 17 bases left between them. Germline CDR1 SGHAT, CDR2 FQNNGV.

This chain connects TRBV10-3 to TRBJ2-7, with D possibly being TRBD1 (6 bases). The V end was cut by 3 bases, the J end by 2 bases, with 11 bases between. Per germline, CDR1 ENHRY and CDR2 SYGVKD. This CDR3 comprises 14 residues. CDR3 nucleotide sequence: TGTGCCATCAGTGATCGGGACACCGCCTACGAGCAGTACTTC. The encoded protein is CAISDRDTAYEQYF.

The J gene is TRBJ1-5, the V gene TRBV20-1; TRBD1 matches at 10 bases. Trimming cost V 6 bases and J 7 bases; bases outside gene matches: 6. The germline V gene encodes CDR1 DFQATT and CDR2 SNEGSKA (reference sequence). The CDR3 has 13 amino acids. This CDR3 reads CSAGTGVRQPQHF. DNA for the CDR3: TGCAGTGCGGGGACAGGGGTTAGGCAGCCCCAGCATTTT.

This chain uses TRBV27 with TRBJ1-5; TRBD1 is a possible D gene (6 bases). Germline V gene lookup returns CDR1 MNHEY and CDR2 SMNVEV (reference sequence). The CDR3 spans 15 residues. Deletions cut 6 bases from V and 0 bases from J, with 12 bases between. The DNA of the CDR3 is TGTGCCAGCAGCCTGGACAGTTATAGCAATCAGCCCCAGCATTTT. Translated, it gives CASSLDSYSNQPQHF.

J is TRBJ2-1 and V is TRBV12-3 or TRBV12-4, with 7 bases matching TRBD2. CDR3 length: 15 residues. The junction had 7 bases not matched to a gene; V was cut back by 6 bases and J by 2 bases. The CDR3 region has the DNA TGTGCCAGCAGCAAAGCGGGACTAACCTACAATGAGCAGTTCTTC. It codes for CASSKAGLTYNEQFF.

CDR3 nucleotide sequence: TGTGCCAGCTCACCCCGAGACGGATTCCTCTTTGGCACAGATACGCAGTATTTT. Its translation: CASSPRDGFLFGTDTQYF. The rearrangement uses TRBV18 and TRBJ2-3, with D uncertain. Germline CDR1 is KGHSH and CDR2 is LQKENI. The V and J ends lost 3 bases and 1 base respectively, with 20 bases between them. This CDR3 is built from 18 residues.